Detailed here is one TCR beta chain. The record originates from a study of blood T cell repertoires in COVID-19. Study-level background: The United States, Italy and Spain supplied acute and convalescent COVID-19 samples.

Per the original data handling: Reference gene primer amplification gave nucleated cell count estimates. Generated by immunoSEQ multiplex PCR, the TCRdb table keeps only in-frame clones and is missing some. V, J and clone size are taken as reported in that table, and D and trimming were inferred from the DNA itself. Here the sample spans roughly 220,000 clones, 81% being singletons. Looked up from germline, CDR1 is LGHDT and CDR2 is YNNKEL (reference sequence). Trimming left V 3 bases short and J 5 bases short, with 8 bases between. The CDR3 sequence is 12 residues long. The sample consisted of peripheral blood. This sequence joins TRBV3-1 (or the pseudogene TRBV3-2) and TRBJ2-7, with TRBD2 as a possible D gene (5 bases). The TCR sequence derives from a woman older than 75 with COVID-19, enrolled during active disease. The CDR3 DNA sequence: TGTGCCAGCAGCCACGGGAATCACGAGCAGTACTTC. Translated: CASSHGNHEQYF.